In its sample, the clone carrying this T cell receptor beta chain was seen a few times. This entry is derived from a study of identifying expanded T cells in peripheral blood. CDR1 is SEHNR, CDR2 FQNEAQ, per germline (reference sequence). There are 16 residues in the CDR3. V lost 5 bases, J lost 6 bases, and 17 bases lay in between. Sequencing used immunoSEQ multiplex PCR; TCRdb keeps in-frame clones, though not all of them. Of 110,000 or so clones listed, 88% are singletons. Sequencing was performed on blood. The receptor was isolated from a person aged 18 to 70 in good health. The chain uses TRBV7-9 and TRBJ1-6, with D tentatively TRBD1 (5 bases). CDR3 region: CASSARGRDGNSPLHF. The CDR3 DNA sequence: TGTGCCAGCAGCGCGAGGGGACGGGATGGTAATTCACCCCTCCACTTT.